What follows are 30 T cell receptor beta chains derived from one specimen sequenced in a study of blood T cell repertoires in COVID-19 (TCRdb year 2020). Library prep was done by the immunoSEQ multiplex PCR assay. What TCRdb holds here is the immuneACCESS table cut down to in-frame rearrangements. Part of the clones is not present; checked against another copy, under half of the missing clones reflect an unresolved V gene, and the others are unexplained. The sample table holds about 20,000 clones, of which 91% were seen once. The top ten clones comprise roughly 7.4% of the sample. The sequencing input was peripheral blood. The source is a man in his 70s with active COVID-19.

The chain couples TRBV13 to TRBJ2-1, with D possibly being TRBD2 (5 bases). CDR1 and CDR2 (germline): PRHDT, FYEKMQ (reference sequence). The CDR3 runs 16 residues. Trimming stripped 2 bases from V and 8 bases from J, with 19 bases between. The CDR3 DNA reads TGTGCCAGCAGCTTACTGGGGAGCATGGAAGTCGATGAGCAGTTCTTC. Translated: CASSLLGSMEVDEQFF.

This sequence joins TRBV18 and TRBJ2-6; maybe TRBD2 (6 bases). The length of the CDR3 is 16 residues. Germline V gene lookup returns CDR1 KGHSH and CDR2 LQKENI. Trimming took 3 bases from V and 2 from J, leaving 11 bases between them. The CDR3 here is CASSPGGAAGANVLTF. The CDR3 DNA follows: TGTGCCAGCTCACCTGGAGGGGCTGCTGGGGCCAACGTCCTGACTTTC.

This clone was counted between two and nine times. The chain combines TRBV18 with TRBJ1-5; possibly TRBD1 for D (6 bases). The CDR3 contains 14 residues. Germline CDR1 KGHSH, CDR2 LQKENI. V lost 6 bases and J lost 9, with 18 bases in between. The DNA for the CDR3 is TGTGCCAGCTCCTCAGGGGTTGGCACGGGGCCCCAGCATTTT. It codes for CASSSGVGTGPQHF.

This chain links TRBV19 with TRBJ2-7, with 11 bases aligning to TRBD2. V trimming: 5 bases; J trimming: 5 bases; junction bases outside the gene matches: 11. Germline V gives CDR1 LNHDA, CDR2 SQIVND (reference sequence). The CDR3 has 16 amino acids. CDR3: CASSPFTSGSIHEQYF. The CDR3 coding sequence is TGTGCCAGTAGTCCTTTTACTAGCGGGAGCATCCACGAGCAGTACTTC.

The genes are TRBV29-1 and TRBJ2-1; D is perhaps TRBD2 (6 bases). The CDR3 extends over 12 amino acids. CDR1 and CDR2 from the germline V gene are SQVTM and ANQGSEA. V was pared by 1 base and J by 15 bases, with 16 bases between. The CDR3 loop is CSVEAWGGTGFF. As DNA, the CDR3 is TGCAGCGTTGAAGCATGGGGCGGGACTGGGTTCTTC.

The chain uses TRBV3-1 (or the pseudogene TRBV3-2) and TRBJ2-5, with D possibly matching TRBD1 (6 bases). There are 15 residues in the CDR3. Germline CDR1 and CDR2: LGHDT and YNNKEL (reference sequence). Deletions cut 0 bases from V and 4 bases from J, with 12 bases between. Written as DNA, the CDR3 is TGTGCCAGCAGCCAAGATTTAACCAGGGGAGAGACCCAGTACTTC. It yields the protein CASSQDLTRGETQYF.

The chain carries TRBV15 and TRBJ2-1, with 8 nucleotides matching TRBD2. The CDR3 consists of 17 residues. The V segment lost 3 bases and the J segment 0 bases; nucleotides outside the gene matches: 7. Looked up from germline, CDR1 is LNHNV and CDR2 is YYDKDF (reference sequence). In nucleotides, the CDR3 is TGTGCCACCAGCAGGACCGGGACTAGGAGCTCCTACAATGAGCAGTTCTTC. Translating it yields CATSRTGTRSSYNEQFF.

The chain couples TRBV5-4 to TRBJ1-2; TRBD1 agrees at 7 bases. This CDR3 region has 13 residues. Germline V gene sequence: CDR1 SGHNT, CDR2 YYREEE (reference sequence). Unmatched junction bases numbered 2, after V lost 0 bases and J lost 6 bases. CDR3 amino acids: CASSLAGGDGYTF. CDR3 sequence (DNA): TGTGCCAGCAGCTTGGCAGGGGGAGATGGCTACACCTTC.

The genes are TRBV18 and TRBJ1-1, with 7 bases fitting TRBD1. CDR3 size: 13 residues. Per the germline V gene, CDR1 is KGHSH and CDR2 is LQKENI. The junction had 3 bases not matched to a gene; V was cut back by 6 bases and J by 2 bases. CDR3 DNA sequence: TGTGCCAGCTCCGACAGGGAAAACACTGAAGCTTTCTTT. Amino acids: CASSDRENTEAFF.

The rearrangement uses TRBV7-2 and TRBJ2-2; 7 nucleotides align to TRBD2. The CDR3 loop spans 14 amino acids. Germline CDR1 reads SGHTA; CDR2 reads FQGNSA. J lost 4 bases, V lost 6 bases, and 5 bases had no gene match. CDR3 loop: CASRSSGITGELFF. The DNA of the CDR3 is TGTGCCAGCAGATCGAGCGGGATCACCGGGGAGCTGTTTTTT.

The chain links TRBV5-6 to TRBJ1-2; 9 positions agree with TRBD1. With 7 bases clipped from V and 4 bases from J, the junction kept 11 bases outside the gene matches. This CDR3 contains 15 residues. The germline V gene encodes CDR1 SGHDT and CDR2 YYEEEE. The CDR3 region is CASGPGQGTTYGYTF. For the CDR3, the DNA is TGTGCCAGCGGCCCGGGACAGGGTACGACCTATGGCTACACCTTC.

CDR3 sequence (DNA): TGTGCCAGCAGCTTAGCGAGCGATAGCGGGTGGTACCAAGAGACCCAGTACTTC. It yields the protein CASSLASDSGWYQETQYF. The chain joins TRBV7-2 to TRBJ2-5, with TRBD2 matching 7 bases. V was clipped by 0 bases and J by 0 bases; unmatched bases: 10. Germline loops: CDR1 SGHTA, CDR2 FQGNSA. The length of the CDR3 is 18 residues.

The CDR3 loop is CASSAGGGEQYF. In nucleotides, the CDR3 is TGTGCCAGCAGCGCCGGGGGGGGCGAGCAGTACTTC. The rearrangement joins TRBV9 to TRBJ2-7; 8 bases fit TRBD2. V gave up 3 bases and J gave up 6 bases; unmatched junction bases: 2. This CDR3 contains 12 residues. Germline lookup yields CDR1 SGDLS and CDR2 YYNGEE.

V and J are TRBV6-5 and TRBJ2-1; possibly TRBD1 for D (6 bases). The V gene's germline CDR1 is MNHEY and CDR2 SVGAGI. Trimming removed 6 bases from V and 1 base from J, with 13 bases in between. This CDR3 region has 15 residues. Written as DNA, the CDR3 is TGTGCCAGCAGGCATGGGACATCTTCCTACAATGAGCAGTTCTTC. It codes for CASRHGTSSYNEQFF.

The chain recombines TRBV28 with TRBJ1-1; 7 bases map to TRBD1. The CDR3 contains 14 residues. After removal of 7 bases from V and 5 bases from J, the junction contained 10 bases not matched to a gene. Per the germline V gene, CDR1 is MDHEN and CDR2 is SYDVKM. Here the CDR3 reads CASIEGARGTEAFF. For the CDR3, the DNA is TGTGCCAGCATAGAGGGGGCGCGAGGGACTGAAGCTTTCTTT. Full variable domain (missing parts from reference TRBV28 and TRBJ1-1): DVKVTQSSRYLVKRTGEKVFLECVQDMDHENMFWYRQDPGLGLRLIYFSYDVKMKEKGDIPEGYSVSREKKERFSLILESASTNQTSMYLCASIEGARGTEAFFGQGTRLTVV.

This clone came up once. The chain is built from TRBV3-1 (or the pseudogene TRBV3-2) and TRBJ2-3, with 8 bases lining up with TRBD2. Germline V gene sequence: CDR1 LGHDT, CDR2 YNNKEL (reference sequence). This CDR3 comprises 16 residues. The trim removed 5 bases at V and 6 bases at J, leaving 13 bases unmatched. This CDR3 reads CASSENYGGGLDTQYF. The DNA of the CDR3 is TGTGCCAGCAGCGAGAACTACGGGGGGGGGCTTGATACGCAGTATTTT.

This clone has only one observation. The CDR3 nucleotides are TGTGCCAGCAGCCCCCCGATGGGGCCAGAGCAGTTCTTC. The encoded protein is CASSPPMGPEQFF. The V gene is TRBV7-9, the J gene TRBJ2-1; D is perhaps TRBD1 (5 bases). The CDR3 extends over 13 amino acids. The germline V and J ends were trimmed by 5 bases and 10 bases, with 15 bases remaining between them. In germline, CDR1 is SEHNR, CDR2 FQNEAQ (reference sequence).

The chain recombines TRBV7-8 with TRBJ2-2; 7 nucleotides line up with TRBD1. CDR1 is SGHVS and CDR2 is FQNEAQ in the germline V gene. V trimming: 5 bases; J trimming: 10 bases; junction bases outside the gene matches: 7. This CDR3 contains 13 residues. The CDR3 sequence: CASSRGLGEELFF. CDR3 bases: TGTGCCAGCAGCAGGGGGCTAGGCGAGGAGCTGTTTTTT.

The rearrangement links TRBV7-6 to TRBJ1-3, with D perhaps matching TRBD1 (5 bases). V gave up 5 bases and J gave up 4 bases, with 18 bases separating them. CDR1 SGHVS and CDR2 FNYEAQ come from the germline V gene. The CDR3 loop spans 16 amino acids. Here the CDR3 DNA reads TGTGCCAGCAGCGAGGCAGGGATCGGCTCCGGAAACACCATATATTTT. The encoded protein is CASSEAGIGSGNTIYF.

The V and J genes are TRBV7-9 and TRBJ2-5; D is unresolved. The CDR3 extends over 14 amino acids. With 0 bases removed from V and 1 base from J, the gap between germline ends came to 6 bases. In germline, CDR1 is SEHNR, CDR2 FQNEAQ (reference sequence). This CDR3 reads CASSLAQTQETQYF. The CDR3 region has the DNA TGTGCCAGCAGCTTAGCACAGACCCAAGAGACCCAGTACTTC.

The chain joins TRBV19 to TRBJ1-1, with TRBD1 identical over 8 bases. V lost 1 base and J lost 6; bases outside the gene matches: 4. The germline V gene has CDR1 LNHDA and CDR2 SQIVND (reference sequence). The CDR3 consists of 14 residues. Here the CDR3 DNA reads TGTGCCAGTAGTATAGGGACAGGGACCCCTGAAGCTTTCTTT. Amino acid sequence: CASSIGTGTPEAFF.

V and J are TRBV6-2 or TRBV6-3 and TRBJ2-5; D ambiguous. V shed 4 bases and J shed 7 bases, with 7 bases lying between them. The CDR3 totals 11 residues. The germline V gene has CDR1 MNHEY and CDR2 SVGEGT. The CDR3 bases are TGTGCCAGCAGTTCGTTGTGGACCCAGTACTTC. Protein: CASSSLWTQYF.

This clone was seen only once. The V gene is TRBV9, the J gene TRBJ2-3, with 11 bases lining up with TRBD1. Germline V gene sequence: CDR1 SGDLS, CDR2 YYNGEE. This CDR3 spans 16 amino acids. V was clipped by 4 bases and J by 3 bases; unmatched bases: 7. In nucleotides, the CDR3 is TGTGCCAGCAGCTTAACCGGGACAGGGGGAACAGATACGCAGTATTTT. This gives the protein CASSLTGTGGTDTQYF.

The chain combines TRBV11-3 with TRBJ2-1; D is uncertain. The CDR3 loop spans 14 amino acids. The germline V and J ends were trimmed by 5 bases and 7 bases, with 15 bases remaining between them. Germline loops: CDR1 SGHNT, CDR2 YENEEA. The CDR3 here is CASSPGRWSNEQFF. DNA for the CDR3: TGTGCCAGCAGCCCGGGTAGGTGGTCTAATGAGCAGTTCTTC.

This CDR3 is CASSQATGLAGGHYEQYF. CDR3 sequence (DNA): TGTGCCAGCAGCCAAGCAACGGGGCTAGCGGGGGGCCACTACGAGCAGTACTTC. This chain joins TRBV3-1 (or the pseudogene TRBV3-2) and TRBJ2-7, with TRBD2 identical over 11 bases. The CDR3 consists of 18 residues. Germline trimming cut 1 base from V and 3 bases from J; bases unmatched to any gene: 11. The germline gives CDR1 LGHDT, CDR2 YNNKEL (reference sequence).

The chain has TRBV30 and TRBJ1-2; 9 bases are shared with TRBD1. The CDR3 runs to 15 residues. V trimming: 2 bases; J trimming: 7 bases; junction bases outside the gene matches: 11. CDR1 is GTSNPN and CDR2 is SVGIG in the germline V gene (reference sequence). The CDR3 loop is CAWSFSDRGESGYTF. CDR3 bases: TGTGCCTGGAGTTTCTCGGACAGGGGAGAATCTGGCTACACCTTC. The full variable domain, completed using reference TRBV30 and TRBJ1-2, is SQTIHQWPATLVQPVGSPLSLECTVEGTSNPNLYWYRQAAGRGLQLLFYSVGIGQISSEVPQNLSASRPQDRQFILSSKKLLLSDSGFYLCAWSFSDRGESGYTFGSGTRLTVV.

The rearrangement uses TRBV10-3 and TRBJ2-5; 9 bases align to TRBD1. Germline CDR1 ENHRY, CDR2 SYGVKD. The J segment lost 4 bases and the V segment lost 11 bases, leaving 8 bases of the junction unmatched. This CDR3 has 13 amino acids. CDR3 coding DNA: TGTGCCGCTCTAGCGGACAGGGGAGAGACCCAGTACTTC. Amino acid sequence: CAALADRGETQYF.

V gene TRBV2 combines with J gene TRBJ1-5; weak D call: TRBD1 (6 bases). The V gene lost 4 bases and the J gene lost 0 bases, with 10 bases spanning the gap. The germline CDR1 and CDR2 sequences are SNHLY and FYNNEI. This CDR3 comprises 15 residues. The CDR3 here is CASSAGQLSNQPQHF. The CDR3 coding sequence is TGTGCCAGCAGTGCCGGACAGCTTAGCAATCAGCCCCAGCATTTT.

The chain joins TRBV2 to TRBJ2-5; maybe TRBD1 (5 bases). Trimming cost V 3 bases and J 0 bases, with 11 bases left between them. The germline V gene encodes CDR1 SNHLY and CDR2 FYNNEI. The CDR3 totals 15 residues. The CDR3 loop reads CASSERTTYQETQYF. DNA for the CDR3: TGTGCCAGCAGTGAGAGGACAACCTACCAAGAGACCCAGTACTTC.

The chain combines TRBV27 with TRBJ2-5; 12 bases are shared with TRBD1. Per germline, CDR1 MNHEY and CDR2 SMNVEV (reference sequence). The CDR3 runs 18 residues. V was pared by 6 bases and J by 7 bases, with 18 bases of the junction left unmatched. For the CDR3, the DNA is TGTGCCAGCAGAAGGGACAGGGGGCCTAGCGGGGTCCAGGGGACCCAGTACTTC. Translation: CASRRDRGPSGVQGTQYF.